This is a list of T cell receptor beta chains from one sample in a study of T cell repertoires in cytomegalovirus infection. One entry per CDR3 protein, called by TCRdb with MiXCR from the reads. This sample has around 530,000 distinct CDR3 sequences, with less than 30% found just once. Material for sequencing was PBMCs. All receptors derive from a human donor in good health (CMV status not recorded). Some clones in this sample may be carry-over from other donors' samples. Both conserved end residues are part of each CDR3. A D gene is named only where the DNA matches it firmly. Rows give clone size only sometimes, using once, few, many, or a class for an expanded clone.

j_gene,v_gene,abundance,d_gene,CDR3nt,CDR3aa
TRBJ2-3,TRBV6-6,NA,NA,TGTGCCAGCAGCCCTAAAGGTAGAGCCACAGATACGCAGTATTTT,CASSPKGRATDTQYF
TRBJ2-6,TRBV4-3,NA,TRBD1,TGCGCCAGCAGCCCCGGGGCAGGACAGGGGGTCTCTGGGGCCAACGTCCTGACTTTC,CASSPGAGQGVSGANVLTF
TRBJ2-3,TRBV7-9,many,NA,TGTGCCAGCAGCCAACGAGAGATAAGCACAGATACGCAGTATTTT,CASSQREISTDTQYF
TRBJ1-4,TRBV6-5,many,NA,TGTGCCAGCAGGGGAGACGCGGGGGCACCGGAAAAACTGTTTTTT,CASRGDAGAPEKLFF
TRBJ2-7,TRBV6-6,NA,NA,TGTGCCAGCAGCCCCGTGCTAACCTACGAGCAGTACTTC,CASSPVLTYEQYF
TRBJ1-5,TRBV28,NA,NA,TGTGCCAGCAGTTCAGCCTCCGGGACATGGGTCCAGCCCCAGCATTTT,CASSSASGTWVQPQHF
TRBJ2-1,TRBV6-2/TRBV6-3,NA,NA,TGTGCCAGCACCTTGGGGGGTTCCTACAATGAGCAGTTCTTC,CASTLGGSYNEQFF
TRBJ1-5,TRBV20-1,NA,NA,TGCAGTGCTAAAACCACGGCCCAAGAACCCCAGCATTTT,CSAKTTAQEPQHF
TRBJ1-4,TRBV28,many,TRBD1,TGTGCCAGCAGTCGAGACAGGGGGCGTGAAAAACTGTTTTTT,CASSRDRGREKLFF
TRBJ2-1,TRBV6-6,NA,TRBD2,TGTGCCAGCAGTATGGGGGAGGGTGGCTCCTACAATGAGCAGTTCTTC,CASSMGEGGSYNEQFF